This entry is about one T cell receptor (beta chain). The data originate from a study of T cell changes during pregnancy in multiple sclerosis. Trimming cost V 7 bases and J 5 bases; bases outside gene matches: 8. The CDR3 totals 15 residues. Germline CDR1 ENHRY, CDR2 SYGVKD. The table came from immunoSEQ multiplex PCR; TCRdb's copy has only in-frame clones and leaves some out. Seen here are 30,000 to 40,000 clones, approximately 90% observed once, and the top ten hold 0.3% to 0.4%. The sample was CD4+ T cells from peripheral blood mononuclear cells, taken in the third trimester of pregnancy. The chain couples TRBV10-3 to TRBJ2-1; 10 bases match TRBD2. The receptor was derived from a female donor in good health, enrolled as a control in a pregnancy study. The CDR3 sequence is CAIKASGGSDNEQFF. CDR3 coding DNA: TGTGCCATCAAGGCTAGCGGGGGTTCTGACAATGAGCAGTTCTTC.